This T cell receptor beta chain came from a study of control samples from healthy donors and cancer patients. The data were produced by immunoSEQ multiplex PCR, yet TCRdb's version contains in-frame clones alone and is incomplete. This sample has more than 25,000 clones, with around 94% found just once. The CDR3 runs 15 residues. Trimming cost V 2 bases and J 6 bases, with 16 bases left between them. Germline V gene lookup returns CDR1 SGHVS and CDR2 FNYEAQ. The chain links TRBV7-6 to TRBJ1-1; maybe TRBD1 (5 bases). The origin of this receptor is a man in his 60s in good health. Sequenced material: blood. Here the CDR3 DNA reads TGTGCCAGCAGCTTAACCGGGGGGGGTGGCTCTGAAGCTTTCTTT. Its translation is CASSLTGGGGSEAFF.